These 14 T cell receptor beta chains were all obtained from the same sample, sequenced in a study of T cells in Graves' hyperthyroidism and ophthalmopathy. Amplification yielded TCR beta CDR3 regions, with RNA transcripts as the source. Carried out on the TCR CDR3, a first-round RT-PCR used the HTBI primer set. TCRdb reprocessed the multiplex PCR reads via MiXCR and lists one record per CDR3 protein. This table holds about 300,000 distinct CDR3 sequences, 13% found once. Sequencing was carried out using blood. The source is a woman aged 25 to 39 with Graves' hyperthyroidism that later progressed to Graves' ophthalmopathy.

This clonotype has ten or more counts. This sequence joins TRBV11-2 and TRBJ1-1, with 7 bases that match TRBD1. Germline V gives CDR1 SGHAT, CDR2 FQNNGV. J gave up 1 base and V 0 bases, and 2 bases lay outside the gene matches. The CDR3 extends over 15 amino acids. CDR3 in amino acids: CASSLDRTGNTEAFF. In DNA, the CDR3 is TGTGCCAGCAGCTTAGATCGGACAGGGAACACTGAAGCTTTCTTT.

This clonotype was detected many times. DNA of the CDR3: TGCGCCAGCAGCTTCGACGGGTACGAGCAGTTCTTC. It translates to CASSFDGYEQFF. The chain is built from TRBV5-1 and TRBJ2-1; D is ambiguous. The CDR3 loop spans 12 amino acids. V lost 2 bases and J lost 10, with 10 bases in between. Per the germline V gene, CDR1 is SGHRS and CDR2 is YFSETQ.

V is TRBV27 and J is TRBJ2-7; a possible D gene is TRBD1 (5 bases). The CDR3 is 13 amino acids. Germline CDR1 MNHEY, CDR2 SMNVEV (reference sequence). With 6 bases removed from V and 6 bases from J, the gap between germline ends came to 15 bases. The CDR3 region is CASRQGLFAEQYF. The CDR3 DNA follows: TGTGCCAGCAGGCAGGGCCTCTTTGCCGAGCAGTACTTC.

In this sample, this clonotype turned up many times. V usage is TRBV30 and J usage is TRBJ2-2, with a weak D call TRBD1 (6 bases). Germline V gene data show CDR1 as GTSNPN and CDR2 as SVGIG (reference sequence). V shed 0 bases and J shed 6 bases, with 14 bases lying between them. The length of the CDR3 is 15 residues. The CDR3 sequence is CAWSVGSGVAGELFF. For the CDR3, the DNA is TGTGCCTGGAGTGTTGGGTCAGGGGTGGCCGGGGAGCTGTTTTTT. Supplemented by reference TRBV30 and TRBJ2-2, the full variable domain reads SQTIHQWPATLVQPVGSPLSLECTVEGTSNPNLYWYRQAAGRGLQLLFYSVGIGQISSEVPQNLSASRPQDRQFILSSKKLLLSDSGFYLCAWSVGSGVAGELFFGEGSRLTVL.

This clonotype occurred a few times. The rearrangement uses TRBV7-2 and TRBJ2-5, with 8 bases fitting TRBD1. V gave up 5 bases and J gave up 1 base; unmatched junction bases: 6. The germline gives CDR1 SGHTA, CDR2 FQGNSA. This CDR3 comprises 15 residues. Here the CDR3 DNA reads TGTGCCAGCAGCCAACAGGGGGTAATCCAAGAGACCCAGTACTTC. It yields the protein CASSQQGVIQETQYF. Drawing the rest from reference TRBV7-2 and TRBJ2-5, the complete variable domain is GAGVSQSPSNKVTEKGKDVELRCDPISGHTALYWYRQSLGQGLEFLIYFQGNSAPDKSGLPSDRFSAERTGGSVSTLTIQRTQQEDSAVYLCASSQQGVIQETQYFGPGTRLLVL.

In its sample, this clonotype was seen many times. The V gene is TRBV4-1, the J gene TRBJ1-2; TRBD1 matches at 8 bases. V shed 0 bases and J 7 bases; nucleotides not matched to a gene: 7. The CDR3 spans 15 residues. Germline V CDR1 and CDR2: MGHRA, YSYEKL. CDR3 loop: CASSQDLLTGVGYTF. The CDR3 DNA is TGCGCCAGCAGCCAAGATCTGTTGACAGGGGTTGGCTACACCTTC.

In its sample, this clonotype was seen many times. This chain links TRBV30 with TRBJ1-1; tentatively, D is TRBD1 (5 bases). Germline V lookup: CDR1 GTSNPN, CDR2 SVGIG (reference sequence). This CDR3 region has 14 residues. Trimming took 0 bases from V and 3 from J, leaving 11 bases between them. The CDR3 region is CAWSVDVGDTEAFF. The CDR3 coding sequence is TGTGCCTGGAGTGTTGATGTGGGGGACACTGAAGCTTTCTTT.

This clonotype came up many times. V and J are TRBV28 and TRBJ2-7; no firm D call. The CDR3 consists of 14 residues. The V end lost 3 bases, the J end lost 0 bases, and 9 bases lay between the germline ends. Germline V lookup: CDR1 MDHEN, CDR2 SYDVKM. CDR3 in amino acids: CASSLWVSSYEQYF. DNA for the CDR3: TGTGCCAGCAGTTTGTGGGTAAGCTCCTACGAGCAGTACTTC.

This clonotype appeared many times. The chain joins TRBV7-3 to TRBJ2-3; 9 nucleotides line up with TRBD2. Germline CDR1 is SGHTA and CDR2 is FQGTGA. The V segment lost 2 bases and the J segment 3 bases; nucleotides outside the gene matches: 3. The CDR3 spans 15 residues. The CDR3 DNA reads TGTGCCAGCAGCTTATTAGCGGGAGATACAGATACGCAGTATTTT. Translation: CASSLLAGDTDTQYF.

This chain connects TRBV6-1 to TRBJ2-3; TRBD2 is a possible D gene (6 bases). V dropped 11 bases and J dropped 6 bases, with 12 bases sitting between them. This CDR3 is 11 amino acids long. From germline, CDR1 is MNHNS and CDR2 SASEGT. For the CDR3, the DNA is TGTGCCGGCCCACGGGGGGATACGCAGTATTTT. Its protein is CAGPRGDTQYF.

This clonotype appeared many times. The chain employs TRBV20-1 and TRBJ1-2; D is undetermined. The CDR3 consists of 15 residues. With 6 bases removed from V and 7 bases from J, the gap between germline ends came to 24 bases. Germline CDR1 reads DFQATT; CDR2 reads SNEGSKA (reference sequence). Here the CDR3 DNA reads TGCAGTGCCAATTCCCATACCTATTCAAGAGGTGGCTACACCTTC. Its translation: CSANSHTYSRGGYTF.

This clonotype was recorded at least ten times. CDR3 protein: CASRPFTDDTEAFF. In DNA form, the CDR3 reads TGTGCCAGCAGGCCATTTACAGATGACACTGAAGCTTTCTTT. The rearrangement links TRBV6-2 or TRBV6-3 to TRBJ1-1; no reliable D call. CDR3 size: 14 residues. Trimming removed 6 bases at V and 3 bases at J, with 14 bases between. From germline, CDR1 is MNHEY and CDR2 SVGEGT.

This clonotype was seen ten or more times. The CDR3: CASSPHLEETQYF. The CDR3 DNA reads as TGTGCCAGCAGTCCCCACTTGGAAGAGACCCAGTACTTC. The V gene is TRBV27, the J gene TRBJ2-5; D gene uncertain. The CDR3 consists of 13 residues. V lost 5 bases and J lost 3, with 10 bases in between. Per germline, CDR1 MNHEY and CDR2 SMNVEV (reference sequence).

This clonotype was observed at least ten times. This chain uses TRBV20-1 with TRBJ2-3, with D possibly matching TRBD2 (5 bases). Germline CDR1 reads DFQATT; CDR2 reads SNEGSKA (reference sequence). The CDR3 contains 14 residues. The V gene lost 5 bases and the J gene lost 0 bases, with 12 bases spanning the gap. CDR3: CSAGVTTSTDTQYF. The CDR3 DNA follows: TGCAGTGCTGGAGTGACTACTAGCACAGATACGCAGTATTTT.